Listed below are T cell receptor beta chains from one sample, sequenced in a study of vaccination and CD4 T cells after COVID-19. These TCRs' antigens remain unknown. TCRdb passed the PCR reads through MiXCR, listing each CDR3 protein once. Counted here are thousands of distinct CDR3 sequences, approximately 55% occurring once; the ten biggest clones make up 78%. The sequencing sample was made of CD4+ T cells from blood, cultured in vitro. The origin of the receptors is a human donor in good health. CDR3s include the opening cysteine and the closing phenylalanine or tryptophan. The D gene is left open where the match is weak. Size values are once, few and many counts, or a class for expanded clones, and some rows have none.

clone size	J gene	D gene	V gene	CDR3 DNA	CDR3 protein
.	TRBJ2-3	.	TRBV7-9	TGTGCCAGCAGCGTCCCCACCAGCACAGATACGCAGTATTTT	CASSVPTSTDTQYF
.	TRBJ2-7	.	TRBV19	TGTGCCAGTAGTGCCCGACCGCGGGCCTACGAGCAGTACTTC	CASSARPRAYEQYF
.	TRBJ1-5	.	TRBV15	TGTGCCACCAGCAGAGGGGGGGGAGGGGGGGTCTATAGCAATCAGCCCCAGCATTTT	CATSRGGGGGVYSNQPQHF
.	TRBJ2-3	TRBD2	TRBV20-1	TGCAGTGCTAGAGATCGAAGCGGGGCGAGAGGCCGCACAGATACGCAGTATTTT	CSARDRSGARGRTDTQYF
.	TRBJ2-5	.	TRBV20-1	TGCAGTGCTTCTGGACAGTTAGAGACCCAGTACTTC	CSASGQLETQYF
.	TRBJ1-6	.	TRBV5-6	TGTGCCAGCAGCTTGTACGAGGGCAGCTCCTATAATTCACCCCTCCACTTT	CASSLYEGSSYNSPLHF
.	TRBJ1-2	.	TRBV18	TGTGCCAGCTCACCAGCCGCAGGGAATGAAGGCTACACCTTC	CASSPAAGNEGYTF
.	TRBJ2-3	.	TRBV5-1	TGCGCCAGCAGCTTCAGGGGAGTTGAGGGAGATACGCAGTATTTT	CASSFRGVEGDTQYF
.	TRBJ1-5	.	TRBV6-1	TGTGCCAGCAGGGGTTTCGGGGGGATTACTCAGCCCCAGCATTTT	CASRGFGGITQPQHF
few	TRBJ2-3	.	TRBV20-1	TGCAGTGCTAGACACCTGGGGGATACGCAGTATTTT	CSARHLGDTQYF
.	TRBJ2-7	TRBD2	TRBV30	TGTGCCTGGAGGCCGCAGGGACTAGCGGGAGGGCCGTCCGAGCAGTACTTC	CAWRPQGLAGGPSEQYF
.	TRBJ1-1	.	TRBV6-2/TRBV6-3	TGTGCCAGCAGTTCCTTGACAGGGAACACTGAAGCTTTCTTT	CASSSLTGNTEAFF
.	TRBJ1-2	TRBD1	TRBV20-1	TGCAGTGCTAGAGGGGTGACAGGGATCGGCTACACCTTC	CSARGVTGIGYTF
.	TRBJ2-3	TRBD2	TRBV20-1	TGCAGTGACTCAGGTGCGGGAGTGTCAGATACGCAGTATTTT	CSDSGAGVSDTQYF
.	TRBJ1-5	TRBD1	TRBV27	TGTGCCAGTAGAACAGGGGTCGTTAGCAATCAGCCCCAGCATTTT	CASRTGVVSNQPQHF
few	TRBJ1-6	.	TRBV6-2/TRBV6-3	TGTGCCAGCAGTTACGGGTCGCATCTCGGTTGGAATTCACCCCTCCACTTT	CASSYGSHLGWNSPLHF
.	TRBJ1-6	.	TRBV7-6	TGTGCCAGCAGCTTACAACAGGGCAATAATTCACCCCTCCACTTT	CASSLQQGNNSPLHF
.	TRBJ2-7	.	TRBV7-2	TGTGCCAGCAGCTTAGATTCGGGACAACCCTACGAGCAGTACTTC	CASSLDSGQPYEQYF
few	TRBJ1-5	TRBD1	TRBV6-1	TGTGCCAGCAGTCCCGAGGGACAGGGGGCCCCTAGCAATCAGCCCCAGCATTTT	CASSPEGQGAPSNQPQHF
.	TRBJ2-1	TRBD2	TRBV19	TGTGCCAGTAGTATGGGGACTAGCGGGACAAATGAGCAGTTCTTC	CASSMGTSGTNEQFF
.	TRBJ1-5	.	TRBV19	TGTGCCAGTAGAGGGTCGGGGGCGGGTCAGCCCCAGCATTTT	CASRGSGAGQPQHF
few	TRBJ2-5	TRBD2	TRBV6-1	TGTGCCAGCAGTGCCTCGGGAGGGCCGGGAGAGACCCAGTACTTC	CASSASGGPGETQYF
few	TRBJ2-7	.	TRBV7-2	TGTGCCAGCAGCCTATCCGGACCAGAAGCCTCCTACGAGCAGTACTTC	CASSLSGPEASYEQYF
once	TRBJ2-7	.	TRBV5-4	TGTGCCAGCAGCTTGGGGCAGGACTACGAGCAGTACTTC	CASSLGQDYEQYF
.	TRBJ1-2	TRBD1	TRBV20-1	TGCAGTGCTAAGGGACAGGGGGAAACTGGCTACACCTTC	CSAKGQGETGYTF
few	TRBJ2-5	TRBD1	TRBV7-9	TGTGCCAGCAGCTCTGGACAGGGGTTAGGAGAGACCCAGTACTTC	CASSSGQGLGETQYF